The TCR beta chain under discussion was sequenced for a study of T cell changes during pregnancy in multiple sclerosis. The CDR3 runs to 17 residues. Looked up from germline, CDR1 is SGHNT and CDR2 is YYREEE (reference sequence). V shed 4 bases and J 5 bases; nucleotides not matched to a gene: 8. The assay was immunoSEQ multiplex PCR, and TCRdb's table has in-frame clones only and misses some. The sample includes 57,000 or so clones, approximately 91% seen only once; the top ten take roughly 1.4%. The source is a female donor with multiple sclerosis, enrolled in a pregnancy study. Sequencing was performed on peripheral blood, taken in the second trimester of pregnancy. J is TRBJ2-5 and V is TRBV5-4; 16 bases line up with TRBD2. The CDR3 sequence: CASSAGTSGGAGETQYF. DNA for the CDR3: TGTGCCAGCAGCGCCGGGACTAGCGGGGGGGCCGGGGAGACCCAGTACTTC.